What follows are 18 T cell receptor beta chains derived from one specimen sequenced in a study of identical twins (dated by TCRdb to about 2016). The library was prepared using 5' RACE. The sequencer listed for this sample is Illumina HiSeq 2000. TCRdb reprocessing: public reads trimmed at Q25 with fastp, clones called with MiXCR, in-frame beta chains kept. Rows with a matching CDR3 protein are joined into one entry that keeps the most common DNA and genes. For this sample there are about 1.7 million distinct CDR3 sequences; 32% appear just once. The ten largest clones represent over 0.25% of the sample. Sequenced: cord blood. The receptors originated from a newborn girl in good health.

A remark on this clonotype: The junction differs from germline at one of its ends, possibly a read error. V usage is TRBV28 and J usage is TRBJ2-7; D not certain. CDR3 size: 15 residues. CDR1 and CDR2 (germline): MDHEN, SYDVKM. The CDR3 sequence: CASSLRLQSSYEQYF. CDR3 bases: TGTGCCAGCAGTTTAAGGCTTCAAAGCTCCTATGAGCAGTACTTC.

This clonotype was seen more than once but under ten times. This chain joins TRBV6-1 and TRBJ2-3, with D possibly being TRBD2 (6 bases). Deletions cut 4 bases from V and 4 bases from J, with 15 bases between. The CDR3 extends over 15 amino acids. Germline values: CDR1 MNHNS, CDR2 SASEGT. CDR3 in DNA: TGTGCCAGCAGTGGAGGGGCGGGGAGTGCAGATACGCAGTATTTT. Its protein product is CASSGGAGSADTQYF.

CDR3 DNA: TGTGCCAGCAGCTTTAGCCGCAATCAGCCCCAGCATTTT. Amino acids: CASSFSRNQPQHF. This chain joins TRBV7-2 and TRBJ1-5; D remains ambiguous. This CDR3 is built from 13 residues. Germline values: CDR1 SGHTA, CDR2 FQGNSA. Trimming shortened V by 3 bases and J by 2 bases, and 5 bases separated the two germline ends.

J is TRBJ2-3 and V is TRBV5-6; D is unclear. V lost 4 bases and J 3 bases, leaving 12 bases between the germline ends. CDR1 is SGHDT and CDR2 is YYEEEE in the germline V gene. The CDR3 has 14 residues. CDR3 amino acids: CASSHTQSTDTQYF. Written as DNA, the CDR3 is TGTGCCAGCAGCCATACCCAGTCTACAGATACGCAGTATTTT.

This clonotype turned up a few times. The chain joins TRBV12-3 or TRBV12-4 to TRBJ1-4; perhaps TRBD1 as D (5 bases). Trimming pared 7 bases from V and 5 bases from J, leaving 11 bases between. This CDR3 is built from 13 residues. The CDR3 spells CASKQVANEKLFF. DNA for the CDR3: TGTGCCAGCAAACAGGTGGCCAATGAAAAACTGTTTTTT.

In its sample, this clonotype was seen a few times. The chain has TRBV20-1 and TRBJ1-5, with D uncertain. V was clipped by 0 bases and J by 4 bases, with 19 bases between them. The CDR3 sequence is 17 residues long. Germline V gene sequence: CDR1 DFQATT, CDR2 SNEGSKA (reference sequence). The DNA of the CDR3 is TGCAGTGCTAGAGATCGGTTTCAGGCCGGAGGGAATCAGCCCCAGCATTTT. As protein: CSARDRFQAGGNQPQHF.

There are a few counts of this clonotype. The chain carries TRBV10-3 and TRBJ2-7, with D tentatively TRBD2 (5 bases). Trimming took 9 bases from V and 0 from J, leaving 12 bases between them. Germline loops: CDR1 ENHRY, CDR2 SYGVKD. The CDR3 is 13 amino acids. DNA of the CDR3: TGTGCCATAGAGGGCGAGTCCTCCTACGAGCAGTACTTC. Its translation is CAIEGESSYEQYF.

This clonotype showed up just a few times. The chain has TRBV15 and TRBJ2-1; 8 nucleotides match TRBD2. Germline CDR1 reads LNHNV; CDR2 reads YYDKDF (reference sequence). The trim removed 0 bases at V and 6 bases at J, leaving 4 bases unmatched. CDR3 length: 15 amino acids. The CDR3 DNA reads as TGTGCCACCAGCAGAGATCGTAGCGGGGTCAATGAGCAGTTCTTC. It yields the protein CATSRDRSGVNEQFF.

The DNA of the CDR3 is TGTGCCATCAGTGACGGGGGGCGCAATCAGCCCCAGCATTTT. Translating gives CAISDGGRNQPQHF. The V gene is TRBV10-3, the J gene TRBJ1-5, with D possibly TRBD1 on 6 matching bases. The V gene lost 3 bases and the J gene lost 2 bases, with 8 bases spanning the gap. This CDR3 has 14 residues. Germline V gives CDR1 ENHRY, CDR2 SYGVKD.

The CDR3 DNA sequence: TGTGCCAGCAGCTCCAGGGCAGGCTCCTATAATTCACCCCTCCACTTT. It specifies CASSSRAGSYNSPLHF. The genes are TRBV7-2 and TRBJ1-6, with D maybe TRBD1 (5 bases). The CDR3 loop spans 16 amino acids. V was clipped by 4 bases and J by 0 bases, with 10 bases between them. Germline V lookup: CDR1 SGHTA, CDR2 FQGNSA.

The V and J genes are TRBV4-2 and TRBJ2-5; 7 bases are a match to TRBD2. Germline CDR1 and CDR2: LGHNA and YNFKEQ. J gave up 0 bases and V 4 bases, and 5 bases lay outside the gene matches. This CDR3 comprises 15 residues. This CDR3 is CASSRSGSYQETQYF. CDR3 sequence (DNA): TGTGCCAGCAGCCGTAGCGGGTCATACCAAGAGACCCAGTACTTC.

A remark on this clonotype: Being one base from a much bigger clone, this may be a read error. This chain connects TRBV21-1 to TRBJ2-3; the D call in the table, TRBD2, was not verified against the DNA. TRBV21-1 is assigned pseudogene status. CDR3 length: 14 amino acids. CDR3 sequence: CASRTSGRVDTQYF. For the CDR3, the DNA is TGTGCCAGCAGGACTAGCGGGAGGGTAGATACGCAGTATTTT.

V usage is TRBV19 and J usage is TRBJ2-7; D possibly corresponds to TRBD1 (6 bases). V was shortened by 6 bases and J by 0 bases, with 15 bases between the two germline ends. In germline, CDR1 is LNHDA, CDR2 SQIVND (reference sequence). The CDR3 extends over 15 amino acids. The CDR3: CASRGQTGSSYEQYF. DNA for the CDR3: TGTGCCAGTAGGGGCCAGACAGGAAGCTCCTACGAGCAGTACTTC.

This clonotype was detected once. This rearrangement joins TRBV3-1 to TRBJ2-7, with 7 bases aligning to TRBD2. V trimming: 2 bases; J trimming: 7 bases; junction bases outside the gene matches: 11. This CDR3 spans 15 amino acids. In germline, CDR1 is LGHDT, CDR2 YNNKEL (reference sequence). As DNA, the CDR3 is TGTGCCAGCAGCCAAAAAAGGGACTACTACAATGAGCAGTACTTC. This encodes CASSQKRDYYNEQYF.

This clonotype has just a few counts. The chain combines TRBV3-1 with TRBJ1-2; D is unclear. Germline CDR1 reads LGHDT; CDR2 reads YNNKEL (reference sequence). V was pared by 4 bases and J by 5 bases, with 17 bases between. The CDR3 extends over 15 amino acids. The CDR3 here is CASSPPSGLPYGYTF. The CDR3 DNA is TGTGCCAGCAGCCCACCGAGTGGGCTGCCTTATGGCTACACCTTC. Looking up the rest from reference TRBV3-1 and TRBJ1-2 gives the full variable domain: DTAVSQTPKYLVTQMGNDKSIKCEQNLGHDTMYWYKQDSKKFLKIMFSYNNKELIINETVPNRFSPKSPDKAHLNLHINSLELGDSAVYFCASSPPSGLPYGYTFGSGTRLTVV.

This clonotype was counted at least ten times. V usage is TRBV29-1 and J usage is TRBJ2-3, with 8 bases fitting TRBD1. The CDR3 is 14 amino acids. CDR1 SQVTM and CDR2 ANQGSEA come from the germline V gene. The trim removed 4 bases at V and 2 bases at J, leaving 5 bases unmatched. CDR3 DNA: TGCAGCGTTGGTGACAGGGGACCCACAGATACGCAGTATTTT. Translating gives CSVGDRGPTDTQYF.

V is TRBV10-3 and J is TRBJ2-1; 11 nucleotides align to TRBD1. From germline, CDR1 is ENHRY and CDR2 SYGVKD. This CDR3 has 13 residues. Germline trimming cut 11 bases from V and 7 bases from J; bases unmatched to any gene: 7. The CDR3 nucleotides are TGTGCCGCCACCGGGACAGGGGGGAATGAGCAGTTCTTC. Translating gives CAATGTGGNEQFF.

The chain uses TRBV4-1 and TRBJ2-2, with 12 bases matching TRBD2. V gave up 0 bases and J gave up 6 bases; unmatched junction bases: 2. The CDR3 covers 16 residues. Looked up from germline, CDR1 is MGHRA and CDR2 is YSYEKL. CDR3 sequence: CASSQDRLAGAGELFF. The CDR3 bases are TGCGCCAGCAGCCAAGATCGACTAGCGGGAGCCGGGGAGCTGTTTTTT.